Shown below are 23 T cell receptor beta chains from a single sample sequenced in a study of T cell responses to AZD1222 COVID-19 vaccine. The data were produced by immunoSEQ multiplex PCR, yet TCRdb's version contains in-frame clones alone and is incomplete. The data show 180,000 or so clones, approximately 90% seen once. The specimen was peripheral blood, collected 28 days after the second AZD1222 dose. The receptor set was obtained from an adult who received the AZD1222 COVID-19 vaccine.

This rearrangement joins TRBV15 to TRBJ1-2; D gene unclear. This CDR3 has 12 amino acids. Germline V gene lookup returns CDR1 LNHNV and CDR2 YYDKDF (reference sequence). V was trimmed by 1 base and J by 5 bases, leaving 5 bases between them. CDR3 DNA: TGTGCCACCAGCAGAGGGGAATATGGCTACACCTTC. It translates to CATSRGEYGYTF.

The V gene is TRBV4-3, the J gene TRBJ1-2; TRBD1 matches 11 bases. The CDR3 consists of 15 residues. J lost 9 bases, V lost 0 bases, and 6 bases had no gene match. The germline V gene has CDR1 LGHNA and CDR2 YSLEER. The CDR3 sequence is CASSQDPGTGGRYTF. The CDR3 nucleotides are TGCGCCAGCAGCCAAGACCCCGGGACAGGGGGACGCTACACCTTC.

The chain links TRBV7-8 to TRBJ1-2; D not certain. CDR3 length: 13 residues. V shed 3 bases and J shed 4 bases, with 9 bases lying between them. Germline V lookup: CDR1 SGHVS, CDR2 FQNEAQ. The CDR3 loop reads CASSFGEGYGYTF. The CDR3 nucleotides are TGTGCCAGCAGCTTCGGGGAAGGCTATGGCTACACCTTC.

The chain recombines TRBV7-3 with TRBJ2-3, with TRBD2 identical over 8 bases. The V segment lost 2 bases and the J segment 3 bases; nucleotides outside the gene matches: 7. The V gene's germline CDR1 is SGHTA and CDR2 FQGTGA. CDR3 length: 16 amino acids. CDR3 DNA: TGTGCCAGCAGCTTATTTGGACTAGCTAATACAGATACGCAGTATTTT. It yields the protein CASSLFGLANTDTQYF.

The rearrangement links TRBV5-4 to TRBJ1-1; TRBD1 is a possible D gene (6 bases). The germline gives CDR1 SGHNT, CDR2 YYREEE (reference sequence). With 1 base removed from V and 5 bases from J, the gap between germline ends came to 12 bases. The CDR3 runs 14 residues. The CDR3 reads CASSLQGRGTEAFF. As DNA, the CDR3 is TGTGCCAGCAGCTTGCAGGGGCGGGGAACTGAAGCTTTCTTT. Based on the CDR3 plus reference TRBV5-4 and TRBJ1-1, the full variable domain is ETGVTQSPTHLIKTRGQQVTLRCSSQSGHNTVSWYQQALGQGPQFIFQYYREEENGRGNFPPRFSGLQFPNYSSELNVNALELDDSALYLCASSLQGRGTEAFFGQGTRLTVV.

The genes are TRBV7-2 and TRBJ2-7; TRBD2 matches at 9 bases. The CDR3 has 17 residues. Looked up from germline, CDR1 is SGHTA and CDR2 is FQGNSA. V was pared by 2 bases and J by 1 base, with 9 bases of the junction left unmatched. The CDR3 region is CASSLFPASGISYEQYF. CDR3 nucleotides: TGTGCCAGCAGCTTATTCCCGGCTAGCGGGATTTCCTACGAGCAGTACTTC.

The chain combines TRBV7-8 with TRBJ2-2, with 9 bases identical to TRBD1. The CDR3 length is 15 residues. Germline lookup yields CDR1 SGHVS and CDR2 FQNEAQ. Losses at the gene ends were 5 bases for V and 7 bases for J; bases not matched to a gene: 8. CDR3: CASSQDRGERGELFF. CDR3 DNA: TGTGCCAGCAGCCAGGACAGGGGAGAGCGCGGGGAGCTGTTTTTT. The full variable domain, in which reference TRBV7-8 and TRBJ2-2 provide the parts outside the CDR3, is GAGVSQSPRYKVAKRGQDVALRCDPISGHVSLFWYQQALGQGPEFLTYFQNEAQLDKSGLPSDRFFAERPEGSVSTLKIQRTQQEDSAVYLCASSQDRGERGELFFGEGSRLTVL.

The chain recombines TRBV6-5 with TRBJ1-2; 7 bases are shared with TRBD1. Trimming removed 0 bases from V and 4 bases from J; junction bases left unmatched: 8. Germline CDR1 reads MNHEY; CDR2 reads SVGAGI. The CDR3 spans 16 residues. The CDR3 sequence is CASSYSGGLGTYGYTF. The CDR3 region has the DNA TGTGCCAGCAGTTACTCAGGGGGCTTGGGGACCTATGGCTACACCTTC.

This clone appeared once. The chain couples TRBV30 to TRBJ1-4, with 7 nucleotides matching TRBD1. The junction had 10 bases not matched to a gene; V was cut back by 0 bases and J by 3 bases. Germline CDR1 reads GTSNPN; CDR2 reads SVGIG (reference sequence). The CDR3 has 17 residues. In nucleotides, the CDR3 is TGTGCCTGGAGTGTAGGTGGCAGGGGGTTCGCTAATGAAAAACTGTTTTTT. The encoded protein is CAWSVGGRGFANEKLFF.

This clone was counted between two and nine times. The CDR3 sequence is CASRLQGANTEAFF. CDR3 coding DNA: TGTGCCAGCAGATTACAGGGGGCGAACACTGAAGCTTTCTTT. The chain joins TRBV6-5 to TRBJ1-1; 9 positions agree with TRBD1. V lost 6 bases to trimming and J lost 1 base; unmatched junction nucleotides: 3. This CDR3 comprises 14 residues. Germline assignment: CDR1 MNHEY and CDR2 SVGAGI.

The rearrangement links TRBV18 to TRBJ2-5; 8 nucleotides line up with TRBD1. Germline CDR1 is KGHSH and CDR2 is LQKENI. The CDR3 is 14 residues long. Trimming took 6 bases from V and 3 from J; bases not matched to a gene: 6. The CDR3 DNA sequence: TGTGCCAGCTCTCCTGGACAGGGAAAAGAGACCCAGTACTTC. This translates into CASSPGQGKETQYF. Using reference TRBV18 and TRBJ2-5 for the parts outside the CDR3, the full variable domain is NAGVMQNPRHLVRRRGQEARLRCSPMKGHSHVYWYRQLPEEGLKFMVYLQKENIIDESGMPKERFSAEFPKEGPSILRIQQVVRGDSAAYFCASSPGQGKETQYFGPGTRLLVL.

V is TRBV5-6 and J is TRBJ1-3; D is unresolved. This CDR3 spans 13 amino acids. Trimming left V 2 bases short and J 4 bases short, with 7 bases between. The germline V gene encodes CDR1 SGHDT and CDR2 YYEEEE. CDR3 region: CASSFVRGNTIYF. For the CDR3, the DNA is TGTGCCAGCAGCTTTGTTCGGGGAAACACCATATATTTT.

This clone was observed a single time. The chain has TRBV5-1 and TRBJ2-7; D unclear. CDR1 and CDR2 from the germline V gene are SGHRS and YFSETQ. With 0 bases removed from V and 2 bases from J, the gap between germline ends came to 6 bases. The CDR3 consists of 13 residues. The CDR3 nucleotides read TGCGCCAGCAGCTTGGGGGCAGCCTACGAGCAGTACTTC. Its protein product is CASSLGAAYEQYF.

The chain joins TRBV2 to TRBJ2-5; 7 bases are shared with TRBD1. Per germline, CDR1 SNHLY and CDR2 FYNNEI. V gave up 3 bases and J gave up 2 bases; unmatched junction bases: 3. CDR3 length: 14 amino acids. The CDR3 spells CASSERDRQETQYF. For the CDR3, the DNA is TGTGCCAGCAGTGAGAGGGACAGACAAGAGACCCAGTACTTC.

The genes are TRBV29-1 and TRBJ1-2; 7 bases are shared with TRBD1. The germline gives CDR1 SQVTM, CDR2 ANQGSEA. V shed 7 bases, J shed 2 bases, and the junction held 7 bases outside the gene matches. This CDR3 comprises 13 residues. The CDR3 coding sequence is TGCAGCGCCAGAGACAGGGTGAACTATGGCTACACCTTC. Translating gives CSARDRVNYGYTF.

The chain has TRBV9 and TRBJ2-7; D tentatively reads TRBD1 or TRBD2 (5 bases each). The CDR3 has 15 residues. Looked up from germline, CDR1 is SGDLS and CDR2 is YYNGEE. The germline V and J ends were trimmed by 4 bases and 2 bases, with 16 bases remaining between them. CDR3 nucleotides: TGTGCCAGCAGCCTAAGAGGGACGGGACCCTACGAGCAGTACTTC. It translates to CASSLRGTGPYEQYF.

This rearrangement joins TRBV11-2 to TRBJ2-7, with D perhaps TRBD1 (5 bases). Per the germline V gene, CDR1 is SGHAT and CDR2 is FQNNGV. The V end was cut by 1 base, the J end by 1 base, with 11 bases between. The CDR3 consists of 15 residues. CDR3 sequence: CASSLGTGYSYEQYF. DNA of the CDR3: TGTGCCAGCAGCTTAGGTACAGGTTATTCCTACGAGCAGTACTTC.

The chain uses TRBV18 and TRBJ2-3; 10 bases align to TRBD2. Germline V lookup: CDR1 KGHSH, CDR2 LQKENI. This CDR3 is built from 17 residues. The V segment lost 3 bases and the J segment 2 bases; nucleotides outside the gene matches: 8. The CDR3 sequence is CASSPGDSGRYTDTQYF. As DNA, the CDR3 is TGTGCCAGCTCACCCGGCGATAGCGGGAGGTACACAGATACGCAGTATTTT.

V is TRBV5-1 and J is TRBJ2-3, with TRBD2 matching over 7 bases. Germline V gives CDR1 SGHRS, CDR2 YFSETQ. V was pared by 3 bases and J by 0 bases, with 7 bases of the junction left unmatched. The CDR3 extends over 16 amino acids. The CDR3 sequence is CASSSLAGTSTDTQYF. In DNA, the CDR3 is TGCGCCAGCAGCTCGTTAGCGGGTACTAGCACAGATACGCAGTATTTT.

V and J are TRBV7-9 and TRBJ2-7; D gene ambiguous. The CDR3 extends over 14 amino acids. V lost 0 bases and J lost 2, with 8 bases in between. Germline loops: CDR1 SEHNR, CDR2 FQNEAQ (reference sequence). In nucleotides, the CDR3 is TGTGCCAGCAGCTTAGCCAGGTATGCCTACGAGCAGTACTTC. This codes for CASSLARYAYEQYF.

The V gene is TRBV9, the J gene TRBJ2-1; no clear D. Germline-derived CDR1 and CDR2 are SGDLS and YYNGEE. This CDR3 spans 15 amino acids. V was clipped by 4 bases and J by 5 bases, with 16 bases between them. CDR3 DNA: TGTGCCAGCAGCACAACCCCTGTCGGCCACAATGAGCAGTTCTTC. Amino acids: CASSTTPVGHNEQFF.

The chain has TRBV27 and TRBJ1-2; TRBD1 is a possible D gene (6 bases). The CDR3 totals 12 residues. V was shortened by 6 bases and J by 4 bases, with 9 bases between the two germline ends. The germline CDR1 and CDR2 sequences are MNHEY and SMNVEV (reference sequence). The CDR3 DNA sequence: TGTGCCAGCAGCGACAGGCCCTATGGCTACACCTTC. It codes for CASSDRPYGYTF.

The chain couples TRBV5-1 to TRBJ1-2; D is unresolved. V lost 0 bases and J lost 6, with 9 bases in between. This CDR3 region has 13 residues. Germline loops: CDR1 SGHRS, CDR2 YFSETQ. In nucleotides, the CDR3 is TGCGCCAGCAGCTTGGGTGCAGCGAATGGCTACACCTTC. Amino acid sequence: CASSLGAANGYTF.